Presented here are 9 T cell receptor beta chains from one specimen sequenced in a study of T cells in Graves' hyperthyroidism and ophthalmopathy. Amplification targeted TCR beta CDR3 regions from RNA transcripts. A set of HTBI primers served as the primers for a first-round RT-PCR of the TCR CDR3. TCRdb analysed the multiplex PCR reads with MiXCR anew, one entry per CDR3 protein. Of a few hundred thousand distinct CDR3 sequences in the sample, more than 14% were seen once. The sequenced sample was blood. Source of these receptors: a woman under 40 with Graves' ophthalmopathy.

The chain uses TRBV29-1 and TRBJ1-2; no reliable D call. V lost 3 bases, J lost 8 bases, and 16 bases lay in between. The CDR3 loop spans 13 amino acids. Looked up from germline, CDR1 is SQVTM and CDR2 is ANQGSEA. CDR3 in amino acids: CSVELAAEWGYTF. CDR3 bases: TGCAGCGTTGAGTTGGCGGCGGAGTGGGGCTACACCTTC.

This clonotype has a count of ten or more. The CDR3 DNA follows: TGTGCCAGCAGCCCCTACAGGACGTTGGGAAACACCATATATTTT. Protein sequence: CASSPYRTLGNTIYF. The V and J genes are TRBV7-2 and TRBJ1-3; a weak D match, TRBD1 (5 bases). Per germline, CDR1 SGHTA and CDR2 FQGNSA. The CDR3 sequence is 15 residues long. The germline V and J ends were trimmed by 5 bases and 4 bases, with 15 bases remaining between them. The whole variable domain, remainder taken from reference TRBV7-2 and TRBJ1-3, is GAGVSQSPSNKVTEKGKDVELRCDPISGHTALYWYRQSLGQGLEFLIYFQGNSAPDKSGLPSDRFSAERTGGSVSTLTIQRTQQEDSAVYLCASSPYRTLGNTIYFGEGSWLTVV.

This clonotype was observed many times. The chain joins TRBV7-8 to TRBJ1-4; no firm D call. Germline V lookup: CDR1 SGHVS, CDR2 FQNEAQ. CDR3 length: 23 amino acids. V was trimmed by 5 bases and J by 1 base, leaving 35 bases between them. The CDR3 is CASSMRSFTTVIPGSGTNEKLFF. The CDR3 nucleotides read TGTGCCAGCAGCATGCGGAGTTTCACCACAGTAATCCCCGGAAGTGGAACTAATGAAAAACTGTTTTTT.

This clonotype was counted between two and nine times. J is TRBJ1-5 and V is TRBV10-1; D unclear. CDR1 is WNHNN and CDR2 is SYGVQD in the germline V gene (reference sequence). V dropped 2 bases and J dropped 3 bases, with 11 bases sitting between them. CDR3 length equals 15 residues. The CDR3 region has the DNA TGCGCCAGCAGTGAGCTGACACAACTCAATCAGCCCCAGCATTTT. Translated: CASSELTQLNQPQHF.

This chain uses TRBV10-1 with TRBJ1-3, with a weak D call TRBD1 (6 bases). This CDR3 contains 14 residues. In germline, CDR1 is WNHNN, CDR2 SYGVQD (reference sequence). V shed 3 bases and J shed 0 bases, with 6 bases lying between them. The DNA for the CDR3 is TGCGCCAGCAGTGAAGGGGGCTCTGGAAACACCATATATTTT. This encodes CASSEGGSGNTIYF.

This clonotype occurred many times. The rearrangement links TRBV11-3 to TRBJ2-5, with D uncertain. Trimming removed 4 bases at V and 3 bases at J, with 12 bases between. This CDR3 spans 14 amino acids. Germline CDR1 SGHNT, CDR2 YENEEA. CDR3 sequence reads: CASSSGRSKETQYF. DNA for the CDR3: TGTGCCAGCAGCTCCGGACGGTCTAAAGAGACCCAGTACTTC. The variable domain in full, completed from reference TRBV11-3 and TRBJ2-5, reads EAGVVQSPRYKIIEKKQPVAFWCNPISGHNTLYWYLQNLGQGPELLIRYENEEAVDDSQLPKDRFSAERLKGVDSTLKIQPAELGDSAVYLCASSSGRSKETQYFGPGTRLLVL.

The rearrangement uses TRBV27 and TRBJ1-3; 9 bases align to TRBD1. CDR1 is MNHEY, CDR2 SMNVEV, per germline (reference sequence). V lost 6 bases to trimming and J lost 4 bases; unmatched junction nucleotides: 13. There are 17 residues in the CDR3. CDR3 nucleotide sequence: TGTGCCAGCAGGCGAAACATACAGGGGGCTGGGGGAAACACCATATATTTT. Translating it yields CASRRNIQGAGGNTIYF.

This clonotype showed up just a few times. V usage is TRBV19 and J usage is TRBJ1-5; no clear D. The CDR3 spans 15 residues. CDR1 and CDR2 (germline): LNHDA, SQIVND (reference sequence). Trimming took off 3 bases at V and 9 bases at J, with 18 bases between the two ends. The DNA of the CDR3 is TGTGCCAGTAGTATCGGACGGGCCCAAGTCCGGCCCCAGCATTTT. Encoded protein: CASSIGRAQVRPQHF.

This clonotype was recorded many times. CDR3 protein: CASSLSGATTGELFF. The DNA of the CDR3 is TGTGCCAGCAGCTTAAGCGGGGCTACTACCGGGGAGCTGTTTTTT. This sequence joins TRBV7-9 and TRBJ2-2; 7 nucleotides line up with TRBD2. The CDR3 covers 15 residues. The junction had 5 bases not matched to a gene; V was cut back by 2 bases and J by 5 bases. Germline assignment: CDR1 SEHNR and CDR2 FQNEAQ (reference sequence).